This TCR beta chain was recorded in a study of cytomegalovirus exposure and HLA in healthy donors. This clone was seen a few times. PCR used 60 Vbeta primers and 13 Jbeta primers. TCRdb's copy holds only in-frame clones and misses some; the assay was immunoSEQ multiplex PCR. This sample has tens of thousands of clones, with 76% found just once. Sequencing was done on a sample of PBMCs. The sequence was collected from a man aged 30 to 45 in good health and CMV-seropositive.

Written as DNA, the CDR3 is TGTGCCACCAGCAGACCCGGACAGGAGACTAATGAAAAACTGTTTTTT. Its protein product is CATSRPGQETNEKLFF. This chain links TRBV15 with TRBJ1-4; 7 positions agree with TRBD1. The CDR3 totals 16 residues. Trimming at V came to 2 bases and at J to 2 bases, leaving 5 bases not matched to a gene. In germline, CDR1 is LNHNV, CDR2 YYDKDF (reference sequence).